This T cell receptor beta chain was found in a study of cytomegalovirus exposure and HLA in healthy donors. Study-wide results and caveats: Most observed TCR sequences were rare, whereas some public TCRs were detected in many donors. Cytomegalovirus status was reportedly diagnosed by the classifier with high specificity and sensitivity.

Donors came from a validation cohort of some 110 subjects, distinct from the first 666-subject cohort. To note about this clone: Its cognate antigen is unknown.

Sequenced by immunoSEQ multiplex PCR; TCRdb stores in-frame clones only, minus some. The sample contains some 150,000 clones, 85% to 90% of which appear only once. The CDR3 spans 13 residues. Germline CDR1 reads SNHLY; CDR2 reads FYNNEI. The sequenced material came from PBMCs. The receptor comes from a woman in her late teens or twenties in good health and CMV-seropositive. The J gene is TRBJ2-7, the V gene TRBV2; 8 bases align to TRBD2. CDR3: CGGGSQGTTEQYF. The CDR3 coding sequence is TGTGGCGGGGGGAGTCAAGGGACAACCGAGCAGTACTTC.